This T cell receptor (beta chain) was profiled in a study of shared clonotypes between healthy human individuals. Study-level background: Each donor had three CD4 naive, three CD4 memory, two CD8 naive and one CD8 memory plate.

Trimming removed 0 bases at V and 6 bases at J, with 11 bases between. Per the germline V gene, CDR1 is LGHNA and CDR2 is YSLEER. This CDR3 is 15 amino acids long. Repertoires were generated with immunoSEQ multiplex PCR, while TCRdb's copy carries only in-frame clones and drops some. The sample includes 1,100,000 or so clones, about 80% seen only once; the top ten take 0.5% to 0.6%. The sequencing input was memory CD4+ T cells from PBMCs. This sample's subset: CD45RA-negative fraction. The J gene is TRBJ1-4, the V gene TRBV4-3; no definite D call. This clonotype was obtained from a man in his late teens or twenties in good health. Some clones in this sample may be carry-over from other donors' samples. CDR3 region: CASSQDPVHYEKLFF. In DNA form, the CDR3 reads TGCGCCAGCAGCCAAGACCCCGTTCATTATGAAAAACTGTTTTTT.